This T cell receptor (beta chain) was identified during a study of sequential checkpoint blockade in melanoma (dated by TCRdb to between 2018 and 2021). Study-wide context: Patients were assigned by 1:1 randomization to either first-line nivolumab followed by ipilimumab (arm A) or ipilimumab followed by nivolumab (arm B). Both trial sequences were followed by maintenance nivolumab. Summary of the overall study and its limitations: Validation of the response-prediction model combining TCR metrics and mutation burden is needed in larger, independent patient cohorts.

The immunoSEQ Assay was used to immunosequence TCRbeta CDR3 regions from genomic DNA. Before high-throughput sequencing, the genomic DNA was amplified using bias-controlled multiplex PCR. Regarding the original processing steps: To quantify the absolute abundance of each unique TCRbeta CDR3 region, the sequences were collapsed and filtered. Clonality, defined as 1 minus Pielou's evenness, was calculated using productive rearrangements only. Clones with significantly greater frequencies in on-treatment versus baseline samples were identified using a previously published method. The table was pulled from immuneACCESS by TCRdb, which kept in-frame rearrangements only. Such tables lose some clones; where checked, under half of the loss comes from unresolved V genes, and the rest has no known cause. V, J and clone size reflect that table, while D and trimming were determined from the DNA. The sample includes about 18,000 clones, with approximately 72% observed a single time. The top ten constitute 21% of the sample.

CDR1 and CDR2 (SGHTS, YDEGEE) derive from the germline V gene. CDR3 length: 15 amino acids, cysteine to phenylalanine. Only the CDR3 DNA is retained, 45 bases long and in frame from the first base. V is clipped by 0 bases and J by 0 bases, and the sequence between their germline boundaries is 7 bases long. This clone qualifies as large (0.1 to 1%). It has no known antigen specificity. Qualities for individual bases were not recorded, and no much larger clone is one base off. Reading the label with the study, this specimen's treatment or condition is: randomized to nivolumab then ipilimumab (arm A) or the reverse (arm B). No trial patient had received prior DNA-damaging chemotherapy. Live CD3+CD8+ cells negative for CD19 and CD56 were sorted from thawed PBMCs on a FACS Aria II flow cytometer. Samples came from patients with melanoma in CheckMate 064, a randomized, open-label phase II trial of sequential checkpoint blockade. Peripheral blood mononuclear cells were collected by leukapheresis, purified with Ficoll-Paque, and frozen in human serum with approximately 10% DMSO. Purity of sorted blood CD3+CD8+ cells was verified at >98% immediately after sorting, followed by DNA extraction.

This clonotype was sampled from a human donor with melanoma. The source was CD8+ T cells sorted from blood (inferred from file names), collected from a patient given nivolumab and ipilimumab in sequence. The rearranged chain carries TRBV5-8 and TRBJ1-5; the D gene is perhaps TRBD1, from 5 matching bases. The CDR3 region: CASSLGQSSNQPQHF. The DNA sequence is given as TGTGCCAGCAGCTTGGGACAGAGTAGCAATCAGCCCCAGCATTTT.